This TCR beta chain was sequenced during a study of cytomegalovirus exposure and HLA in healthy donors. PCR involved 60 Vbeta and 13 Jbeta primers. Clones were sequenced by immunoSEQ multiplex PCR, and TCRdb holds only the in-frame ones, with some missing. Of some 150,000 clones in the sample, around 77% are singletons; the top ten hold roughly 2%. Study-wide findings and caveats: There was a cluster of highly shared sequence variants that was likely a sequencing artifact. In a later analysis, specific HLA alleles were associated with more than 15,000 TCR beta sequences at a 0.05 false discovery rate.

A remark on this clone: Antigen: not known.

Germline V gene lookup returns CDR1 MNHNS and CDR2 SASEGT. The germline V and J ends were trimmed by 7 bases and 1 base, with 10 bases remaining between them. The CDR3 loop spans 13 amino acids. This clonotype originated in a man aged 25-40 years in good health and CMV-seronegative. The specimen sequenced was PBMCs. The chain combines TRBV6-1 with TRBJ1-1; D unresolved. CDR3 nucleotides: TGTGCCAGCATGTTGAGTGCGAACACTGAAGCTTTCTTT. This encodes CASMLSANTEAFF.